What follows describes a single T cell receptor (beta chain). Antigen specificity is unknown. This entry comes from a study of OX40 agonist ivuxolimab in advanced cancers. Study details: Over 30% of patients had received prior checkpoint inhibitor therapy. The study's findings and limits: Certain nonresponding patients likewise had low normalized T-cell clonal expansion. At 0.1 to 3.0 mg/kg, CD4+ and CD8+ blood T cells expanded clonally by week 6. Expanded clones were, on average, more numerous in CD8+ T cells than in CD4+.

J gave up 0 bases and V 5 bases, and 11 bases lay outside the gene matches. The CDR3 runs 18 residues. Germline V CDR1 and CDR2: SSHAT, FNYEAQ (reference sequence). Assay used: immunoSEQ multiplex PCR; TCRdb lists only in-frame clones, some missing. The sample contains about 100,000 clones, approximately 90% of which appear only once. This chain uses TRBV7-7 with TRBJ2-2; 8 bases line up with TRBD2. The material was CD4+ or CD8+ T cells sorted from blood, obtained in a trial of the OX40 agonist ivuxolimab. This clonotype originated in an adult with an advanced solid tumor such as melanoma, head and neck, liver or kidney cancer. The chain's CDR3 is CASSPVLAGAANTGELFF. The CDR3 DNA is TGTGCCAGCAGCCCCGTGCTAGCGGGCGCCGCGAACACCGGGGAGCTGTTTTTT.